This is a list of T cell receptor beta chains from one sample in a study of graft-versus-host responses after intestinal transplantation. Method: immunoSEQ multiplex PCR; TCRdb's copy keeps in-frame clones and lacks some. The data show several thousand clones, approximately 25% seen once. The input for sequencing was alloreactive CD4+ T cells from a mixed lymphocyte reaction culture, taken before transplantation. Every receptor here comes from a human patient who was an organ donor for intestinal transplantation. The CDR3 runs from the conserved cysteine through the conserved F or W. Not every row has a clone size; where given, it reads once, few, many or a size class.

v_call	j_call	clone_size	cdr3_aa
TRBV5-5	TRBJ1-6	.	CASSPPPRVHNSPLHF
TRBV5-3	TRBJ1-1	.	CARSLGYRGQGAFF
TRBV7-8	TRBJ2-2	.	CASRLAGAVSTGELFF
TRBV27	TRBJ1-3	medium-sized	CASSSSAGSTIYF
TRBV11-3	TRBJ1-1	few	CASRGTGANTEAFF
TRBV11-3	TRBJ2-7	few	CASSLVGLAGEQYF
TRBV2	TRBJ1-4	.	CASSTQGAYEKLFF
TRBV7-9	TRBJ1-3	medium-sized	CASSRDRLSGNTIYF
TRBV5-8	TRBJ1-3	.	CASSLMTGTTGNTIYF
TRBV7-6	TRBJ2-1	.	CASSRYNEQFF
TRBV5-1	TRBJ2-5	few	CASSLGETSGSLETQYF
TRBV7-2	TRBJ2-3	.	CASSPWLARGGDTQYF
TRBV29-1	TRBJ1-2	few	CSVEGSSDRRYGYTF
TRBV25-1	TRBJ2-5	.	CASSGGDSQKETQYF
TRBV4-2	TRBJ2-2	.	CASSQDEGAGHTGELFF
TRBV28	TRBJ2-7	few	CASSTPGTGNYEQYF
TRBV7-8	TRBJ2-5	.	CASSLGVYSYEETQYF
TRBV27	TRBJ2-1	medium-sized	CASSGSGYNEQFF
TRBV6-5	TRBJ2-7	medium-sized	CASSRVGYEQYF
TRBV4-3	TRBJ2-7	few	CASSQAPSGTPYEQYF
TRBV5-4	TRBJ2-3	medium-sized	CASSSASIAGRTQYF
TRBV6-5	TRBJ2-1	.	CASSVRTGEYEQFF
TRBV19	TRBJ2-7	.	CASSAGRGPYEQYF
TRBV10-3	TRBJ2-1	medium-sized	CAISTGLSYNEQFF
TRBV5-1	TRBJ2-5	medium-sized	CASSLAGGRGQETQYF
TRBV9	TRBJ1-1	.	CASSVSVGTGSEAFF
TRBV5-4	TRBJ1-2	few	CASSLSQGGYTF
TRBV2	TRBJ1-1	large	CASRLTENTEAFF
TRBV4-2	TRBJ1-2	few	CASSLSQGGYTF
TRBV30	TRBJ1-3	medium-sized	CAWSVRRGSGNTIYF
TRBV18	TRBJ2-7	few	CASSQSRDRGNEQYF
TRBV30	TRBJ2-1	.	CAWRQASYNEQFF
TRBV15	TRBJ1-2	medium-sized	CATSRDRVTNYGYTF
TRBV6-1	TRBJ2-7	.	CASSTTSYEQYF
TRBV5-1	TRBJ2-2	medium-sized	CASRKTGTHTGELFF
TRBV9	TRBJ2-3	.	CASSVGAGGLSGDTQYF
TRBV28	TRBJ2-1	.	CASSFWEGKYNEQFF
TRBV25-1	TRBJ2-7	once	CASTEGKGPYEQYF
TRBV18	TRBJ1-3	.	CASPLLGQGVGNTIYF
TRBV7-3	TRBJ2-2	medium-sized	CASSQTSGRAGELFF
TRBV6-6	TRBJ2-1	medium-sized	CASRRSHDNEQFF
TRBV30	TRBJ2-3	.	CAWSASLASKPVTQYF
TRBV6-1	TRBJ2-2	.	CASSPNSGSPGELFF
TRBV5-4	TRBJ2-7	large	CASSPQGNRYEQYF
TRBV2	TRBJ2-5	.	CASSGTSGQETQYF
TRBV4-1	TRBJ1-6	.	CASSSWTGKDNSPLHF
TRBV28	TRBJ1-3	medium-sized	CASSSTGGGNTIYF
TRBV19	TRBJ1-3	many	CASSIAQALSGNTIYF
TRBV10-3	TRBJ2-1	.	CAISESSREHEQFF